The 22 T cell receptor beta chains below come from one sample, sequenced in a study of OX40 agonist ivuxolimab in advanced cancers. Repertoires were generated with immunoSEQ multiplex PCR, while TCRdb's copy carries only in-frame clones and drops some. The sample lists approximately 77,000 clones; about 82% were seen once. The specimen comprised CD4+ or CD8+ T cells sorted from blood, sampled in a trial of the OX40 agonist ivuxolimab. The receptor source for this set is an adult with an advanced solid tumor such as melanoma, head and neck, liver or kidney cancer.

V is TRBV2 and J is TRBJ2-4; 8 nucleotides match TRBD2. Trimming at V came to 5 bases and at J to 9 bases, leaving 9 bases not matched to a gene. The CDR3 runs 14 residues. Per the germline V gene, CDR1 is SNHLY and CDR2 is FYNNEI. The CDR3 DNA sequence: TGTGCCAGCAGTTCCGGGACTAGGGAAAGCATTCAGTACTTC. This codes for CASSSGTRESIQYF. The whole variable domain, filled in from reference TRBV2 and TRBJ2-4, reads EPEVTQTPSHQVTQMGQEVILRCVPISNHLYFYWYRQILGQKVEFLVSFYNNEISEKSEIFDDQFSVERPDGSNFTLKIRSTKLEDSAMYFCASSSGTRESIQYFGAGTRLSVL.

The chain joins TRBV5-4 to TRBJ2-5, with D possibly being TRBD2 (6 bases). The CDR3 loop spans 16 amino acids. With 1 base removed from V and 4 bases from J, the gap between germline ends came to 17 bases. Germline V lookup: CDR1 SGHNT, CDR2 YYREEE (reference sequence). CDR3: CASSLLRGTRIETQYF. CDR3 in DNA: TGTGCCAGCAGCTTGCTGCGGGGCACACGAATAGAGACCCAGTACTTC.

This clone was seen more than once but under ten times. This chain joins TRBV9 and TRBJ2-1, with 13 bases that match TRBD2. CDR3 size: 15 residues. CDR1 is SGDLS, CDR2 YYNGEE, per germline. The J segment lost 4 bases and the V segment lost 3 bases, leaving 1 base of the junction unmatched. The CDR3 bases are TGTGCCAGCAGCGCACTAGCGGGGGGGTACAATGAGCAGTTCTTC. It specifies CASSALAGGYNEQFF. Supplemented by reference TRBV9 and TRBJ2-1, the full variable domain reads DSGVTQTPKHLITATGQRVTLRCSPRSGDLSVYWYQQSLDQGLQFLIQYYNGEERAKGNILERFSAQQFPDLHSELNLSSLELGDSALYFCASSALAGGYNEQFFGPGTRLTVL.

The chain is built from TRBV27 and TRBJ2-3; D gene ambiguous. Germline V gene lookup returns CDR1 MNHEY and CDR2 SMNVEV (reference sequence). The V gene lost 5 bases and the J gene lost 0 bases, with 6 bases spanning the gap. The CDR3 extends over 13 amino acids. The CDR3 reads CASSPPSTDTQYF. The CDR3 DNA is TGTGCCAGCAGTCCACCCAGCACAGATACGCAGTATTTT.

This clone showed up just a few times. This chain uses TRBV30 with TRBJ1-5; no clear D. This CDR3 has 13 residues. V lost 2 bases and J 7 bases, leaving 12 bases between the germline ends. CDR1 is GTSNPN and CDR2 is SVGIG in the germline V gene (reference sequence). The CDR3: CAWSSGLGQPQHF. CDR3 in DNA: TGTGCCTGGAGTAGCGGGCTAGGGCAGCCCCAGCATTTT.

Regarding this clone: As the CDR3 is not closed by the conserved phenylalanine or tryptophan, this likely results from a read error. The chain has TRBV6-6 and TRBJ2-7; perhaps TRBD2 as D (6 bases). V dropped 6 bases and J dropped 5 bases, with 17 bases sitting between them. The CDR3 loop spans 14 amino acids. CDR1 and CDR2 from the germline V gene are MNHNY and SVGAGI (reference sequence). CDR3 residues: CASSFLLASHEQYL. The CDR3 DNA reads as TGTGCCAGCAGCTTTCTCCTAGCGAGCCACGAGCAGTACCTC.

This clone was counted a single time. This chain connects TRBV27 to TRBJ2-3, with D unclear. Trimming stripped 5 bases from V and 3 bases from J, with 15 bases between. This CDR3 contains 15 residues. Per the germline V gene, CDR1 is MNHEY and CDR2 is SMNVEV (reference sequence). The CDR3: CASSVAHSATDTQYF. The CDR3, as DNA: TGTGCCAGCAGTGTGGCACATTCAGCTACAGATACGCAGTATTTT.

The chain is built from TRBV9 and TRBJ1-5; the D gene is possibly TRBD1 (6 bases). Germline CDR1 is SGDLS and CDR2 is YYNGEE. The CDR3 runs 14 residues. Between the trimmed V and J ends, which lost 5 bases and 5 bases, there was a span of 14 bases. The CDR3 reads CASSDGQPDQPQHF. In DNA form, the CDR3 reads TGTGCCAGCAGTGATGGACAGCCGGATCAGCCCCAGCATTTT.

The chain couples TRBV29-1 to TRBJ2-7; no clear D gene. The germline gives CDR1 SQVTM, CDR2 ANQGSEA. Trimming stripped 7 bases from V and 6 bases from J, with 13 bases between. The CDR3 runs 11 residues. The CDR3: CSAASTTEQYF. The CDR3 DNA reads TGCAGCGCCGCCAGCACAACCGAGCAGTACTTC.

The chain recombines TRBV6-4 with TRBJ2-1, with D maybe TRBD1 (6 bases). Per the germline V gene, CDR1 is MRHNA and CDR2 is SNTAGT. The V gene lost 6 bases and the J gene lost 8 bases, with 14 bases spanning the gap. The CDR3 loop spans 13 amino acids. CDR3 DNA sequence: TGTGCCAGCAGGGAATACAGGGTCCATGAGCAGTTCTTC. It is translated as CASREYRVHEQFF.

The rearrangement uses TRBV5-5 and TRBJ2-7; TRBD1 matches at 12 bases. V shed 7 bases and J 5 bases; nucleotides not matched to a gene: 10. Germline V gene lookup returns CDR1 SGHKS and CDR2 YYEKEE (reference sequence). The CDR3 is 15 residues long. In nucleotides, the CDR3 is TGTGCCAGCCTACCAGGGGACAGGGGGCTCAACGAGCAGTACTTC. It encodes CASLPGDRGLNEQYF.

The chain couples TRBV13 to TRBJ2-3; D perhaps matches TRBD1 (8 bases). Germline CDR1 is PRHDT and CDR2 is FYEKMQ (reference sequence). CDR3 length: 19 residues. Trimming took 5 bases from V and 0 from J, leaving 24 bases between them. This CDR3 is CASSPGVQGAGDSTDTQYF. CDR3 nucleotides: TGTGCCAGCAGCCCGGGTGTGCAGGGGGCGGGAGATAGCACAGATACGCAGTATTTT. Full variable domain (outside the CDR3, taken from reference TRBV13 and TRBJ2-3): AAGVIQSPRHLIKEKRETATLKCYPIPRHDTVYWYQQGPGQDPQFLISFYEKMQSDKGSIPDRFSAQQFSDYHSELNMSSLELGDSALYFCASSPGVQGAGDSTDTQYFGPGTRLTVL.

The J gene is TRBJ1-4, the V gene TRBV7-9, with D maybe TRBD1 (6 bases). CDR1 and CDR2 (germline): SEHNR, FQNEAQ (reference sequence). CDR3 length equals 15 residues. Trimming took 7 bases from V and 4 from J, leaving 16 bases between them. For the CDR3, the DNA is TGTGCCAGCACCCCTGGACAGATAAGTAATGAAAAACTGTTTTTT. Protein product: CASTPGQISNEKLFF.

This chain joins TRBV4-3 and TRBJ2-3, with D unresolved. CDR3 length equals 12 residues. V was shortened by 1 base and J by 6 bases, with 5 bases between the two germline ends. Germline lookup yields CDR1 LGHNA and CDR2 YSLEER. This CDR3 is CASSQVGDTQYF. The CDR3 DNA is TGCGCCAGCAGCCAAGTAGGGGATACGCAGTATTTT.

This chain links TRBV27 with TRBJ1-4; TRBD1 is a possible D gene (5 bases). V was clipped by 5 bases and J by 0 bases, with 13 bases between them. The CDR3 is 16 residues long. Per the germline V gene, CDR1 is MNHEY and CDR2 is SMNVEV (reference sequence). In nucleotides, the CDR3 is TGTGCCAGCAGTCCCTCCGGGACCCCAACTAATGAAAAACTGTTTTTT. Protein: CASSPSGTPTNEKLFF.

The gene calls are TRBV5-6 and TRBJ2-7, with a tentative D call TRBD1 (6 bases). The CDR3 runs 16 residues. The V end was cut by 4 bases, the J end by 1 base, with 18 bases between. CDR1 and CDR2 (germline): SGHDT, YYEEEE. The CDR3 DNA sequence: TGTGCCAGCAGCCTACCCAGGGGAATCGGGTCCTACGAGCAGTACTTC. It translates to CASSLPRGIGSYEQYF.

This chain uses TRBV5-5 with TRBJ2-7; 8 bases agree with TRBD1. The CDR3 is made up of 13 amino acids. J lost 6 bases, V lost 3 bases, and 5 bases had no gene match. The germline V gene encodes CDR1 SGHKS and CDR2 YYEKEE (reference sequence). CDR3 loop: CASSYQGAGEQYF. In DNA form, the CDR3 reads TGTGCCAGCAGCTATCAGGGGGCCGGCGAGCAGTACTTC.

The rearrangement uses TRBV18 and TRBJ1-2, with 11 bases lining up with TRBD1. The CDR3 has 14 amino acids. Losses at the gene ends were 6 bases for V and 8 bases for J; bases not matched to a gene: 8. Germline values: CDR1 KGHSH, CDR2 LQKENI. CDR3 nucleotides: TGTGCCAGCTCCTCAGGACAGGGGGCGACGGGCTACACCTTC. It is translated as CASSSGQGATGYTF.

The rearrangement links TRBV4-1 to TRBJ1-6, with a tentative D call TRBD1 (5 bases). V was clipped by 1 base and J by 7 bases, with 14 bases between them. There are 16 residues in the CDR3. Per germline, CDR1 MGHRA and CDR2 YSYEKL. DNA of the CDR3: TGCGCCAGCAGCCAAGTCCGGGACGGCCAAAATTCACCCCTCCACTTT. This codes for CASSQVRDGQNSPLHF.

CDR3 sequence: CASSPAGGEQYF. DNA of the CDR3: TGTGCCAGCTCACCCGCCGGAGGGGAGCAGTACTTC. The V gene is TRBV18, the J gene TRBJ2-7; perhaps TRBD2 as D (6 bases). Germline CDR1 is KGHSH and CDR2 is LQKENI. V was trimmed by 3 bases and J by 7 bases, leaving 10 bases between them. This CDR3 region has 12 residues.

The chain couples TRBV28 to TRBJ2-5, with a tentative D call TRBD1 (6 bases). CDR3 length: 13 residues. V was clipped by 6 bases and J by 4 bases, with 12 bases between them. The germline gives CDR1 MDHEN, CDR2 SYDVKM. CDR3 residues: CASRSTGLETQYF. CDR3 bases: TGTGCCAGCAGATCTACAGGGTTAGAGACCCAGTACTTC.

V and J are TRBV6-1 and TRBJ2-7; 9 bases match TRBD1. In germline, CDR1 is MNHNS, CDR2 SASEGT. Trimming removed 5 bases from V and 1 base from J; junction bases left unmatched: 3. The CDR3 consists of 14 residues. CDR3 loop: CASSFGTGSYEQYF. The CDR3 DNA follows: TGTGCCAGCAGTTTTGGGACAGGGTCCTACGAGCAGTACTTC.